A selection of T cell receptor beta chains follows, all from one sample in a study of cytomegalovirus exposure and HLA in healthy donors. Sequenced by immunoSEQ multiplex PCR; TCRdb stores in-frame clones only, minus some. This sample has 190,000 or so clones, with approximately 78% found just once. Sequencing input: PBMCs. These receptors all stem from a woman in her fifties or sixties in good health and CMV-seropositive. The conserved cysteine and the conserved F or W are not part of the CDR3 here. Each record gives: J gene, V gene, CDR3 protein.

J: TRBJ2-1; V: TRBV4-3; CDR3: ASSQEFRSYNEQF
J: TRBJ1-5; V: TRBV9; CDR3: ASSVGGGGNQPQH
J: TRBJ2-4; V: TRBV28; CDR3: ASSPPSGRAGDSQY
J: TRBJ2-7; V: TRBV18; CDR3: ASSPGTVAGGYEQY
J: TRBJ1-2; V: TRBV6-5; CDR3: ASSPDRVGGYT
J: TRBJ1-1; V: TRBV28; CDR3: ASLNPRNTEAF
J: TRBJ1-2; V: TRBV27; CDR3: ASRRTGPLNYGYT
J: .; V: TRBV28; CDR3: ASAGSKGRYEQY
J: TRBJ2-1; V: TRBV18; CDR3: ASSLLRDRGQDEQF
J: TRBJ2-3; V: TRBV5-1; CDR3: ASTLGGPTDTQY
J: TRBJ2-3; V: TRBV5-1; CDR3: ASSPLRDLNTDTQY
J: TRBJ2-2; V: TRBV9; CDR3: ASSVRTSRNTGELF
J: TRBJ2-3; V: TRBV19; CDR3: ASSRRAVDFTDTQY
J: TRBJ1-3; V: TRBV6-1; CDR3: ASTPSSGNTIY
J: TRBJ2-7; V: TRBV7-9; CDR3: ASSLSGRAEQY
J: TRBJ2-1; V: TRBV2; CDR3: ASSPGLADINPSYNEQF
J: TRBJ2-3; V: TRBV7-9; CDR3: ASSLISSPTDTQY
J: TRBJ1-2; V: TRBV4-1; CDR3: ASSLKPTGPLYGYT
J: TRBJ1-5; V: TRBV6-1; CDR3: ASQGVLNQPQH
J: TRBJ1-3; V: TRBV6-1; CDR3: ASSDRDRRNTIY
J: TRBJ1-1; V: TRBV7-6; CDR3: ASSPYLSTGTGTF
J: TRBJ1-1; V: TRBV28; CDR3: ASSFPTANTEAF
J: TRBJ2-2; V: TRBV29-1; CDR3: SVERQGNTGELF
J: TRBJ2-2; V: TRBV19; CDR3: ATGTFANTGELF
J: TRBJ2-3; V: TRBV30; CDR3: AWRVTGGAQY
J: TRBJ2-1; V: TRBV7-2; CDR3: ASRVGGNEQF
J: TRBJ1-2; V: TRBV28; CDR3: ASKFLLGQGYGYT
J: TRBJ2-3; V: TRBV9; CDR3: ASSRTSGRDGASTDTQY
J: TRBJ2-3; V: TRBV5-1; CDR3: ASSSLAVGGDTQY
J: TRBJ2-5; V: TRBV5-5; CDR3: ASSLALQGAWETQY
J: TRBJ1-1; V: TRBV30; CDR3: ASQTQGDTEAF
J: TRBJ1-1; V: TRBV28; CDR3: ASSPTGGTHTEAF
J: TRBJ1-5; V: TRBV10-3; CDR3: AIRDRVGEPQH
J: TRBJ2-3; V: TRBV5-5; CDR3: ASSLEGLAGVGATDTQY
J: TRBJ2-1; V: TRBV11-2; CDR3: ASSLVAVGGQF
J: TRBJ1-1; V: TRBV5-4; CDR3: ASSPRAVNTEAF
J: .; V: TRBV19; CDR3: ASAPLRDRDSHEQY
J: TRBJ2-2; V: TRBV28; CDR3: ASSLLNTGELF
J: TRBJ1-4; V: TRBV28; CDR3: ASSLGSGTDNEKLF
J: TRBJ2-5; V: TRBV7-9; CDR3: ASSFAGEETQY
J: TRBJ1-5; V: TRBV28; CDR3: ASSFPGQLNQPQH
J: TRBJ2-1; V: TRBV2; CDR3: ASSVEGGNEQF
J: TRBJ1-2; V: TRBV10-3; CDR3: AITTTEGARGYT
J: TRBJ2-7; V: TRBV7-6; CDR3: ASSEGTDFSYEQY
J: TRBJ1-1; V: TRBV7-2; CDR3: ASSTGPNTEAF
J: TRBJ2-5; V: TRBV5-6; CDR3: ASSLTGRETQY
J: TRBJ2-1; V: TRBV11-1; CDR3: ASSRQGGNEQF
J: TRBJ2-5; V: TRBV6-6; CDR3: ASGREETQY
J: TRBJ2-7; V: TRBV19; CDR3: ASSPTSGGRYEQY
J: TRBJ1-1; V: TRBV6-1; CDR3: ASIPGQGGNTEAF
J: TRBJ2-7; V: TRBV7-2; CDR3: AGGQVPYEQY
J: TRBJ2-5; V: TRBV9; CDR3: ASSTPTSGGEETQY
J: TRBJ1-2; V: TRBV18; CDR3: ASSPPGTGGGYT
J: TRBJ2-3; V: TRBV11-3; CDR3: ASALGQEVGDTQY
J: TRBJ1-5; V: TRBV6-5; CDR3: ASQGVDQPQH
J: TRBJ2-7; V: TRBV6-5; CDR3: ASSKLAGRYEQY
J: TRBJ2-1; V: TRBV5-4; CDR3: ASSLYSQPPYNEQF